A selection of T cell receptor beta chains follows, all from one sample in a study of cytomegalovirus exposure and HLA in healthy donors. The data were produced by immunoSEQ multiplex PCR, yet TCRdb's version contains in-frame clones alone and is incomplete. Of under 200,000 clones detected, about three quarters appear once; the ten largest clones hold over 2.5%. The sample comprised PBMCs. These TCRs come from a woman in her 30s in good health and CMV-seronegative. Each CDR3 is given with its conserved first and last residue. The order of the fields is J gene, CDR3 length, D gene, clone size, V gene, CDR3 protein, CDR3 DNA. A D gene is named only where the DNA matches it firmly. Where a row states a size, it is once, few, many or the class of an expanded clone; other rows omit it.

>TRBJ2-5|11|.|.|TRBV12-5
CASGFQETQYF
TGTGCTAGTGGCTTCCAAGAGACCCAGTACTTC
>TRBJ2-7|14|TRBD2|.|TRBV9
CASSAGTRSYEQYF
TGTGCCAGCAGCGCCGGGACTAGGAGCTACGAGCAGTACTTC
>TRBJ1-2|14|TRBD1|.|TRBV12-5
CASGRTGSDYGYTF
TGTGCTAGTGGTCGGACAGGGTCGGACTATGGCTACACCTTC
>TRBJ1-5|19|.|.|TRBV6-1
CASSESGYTSGYSNQPQHF
TGTGCCAGCAGTGAGTCAGGTTACACATCGGGGTATAGCAATCAGCCCCAGCATTTT
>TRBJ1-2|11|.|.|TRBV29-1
CSTKPFGGYTF
TGCAGCACCAAGCCGTTCGGGGGCTACACCTTC
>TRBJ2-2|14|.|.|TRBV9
CASSVVADTGELFF
TGTGCCAGCAGCGTAGTGGCGGACACCGGGGAGCTGTTTTTT
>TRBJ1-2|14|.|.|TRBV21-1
CASSPEGTPYGYTF
TGTGCCAGCAGTCCGGAGGGAACCCCGTATGGCTACACCTTC
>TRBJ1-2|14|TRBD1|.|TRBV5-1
CASSITGVSYGYTF
TGCGCCAGCAGCATAACAGGGGTCTCCTATGGCTACACCTTC
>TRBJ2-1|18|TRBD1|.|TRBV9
CASSLREKGTGAYNEQFF
TGTGCCAGCAGCCTCCGGGAGAAGGGGACAGGAGCCTACAATGAGCAGTTCTTC
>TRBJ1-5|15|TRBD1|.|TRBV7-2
CASSFSGTVFQPQHF
TGTGCCAGCAGCTTTTCCGGGACAGTATTTCAGCCCCAGCATTTT
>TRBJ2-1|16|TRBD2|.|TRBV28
CASSLVASGGYNEQFF
TGTGCCAGCAGTTTAGTGGCTAGCGGGGGTTACAATGAGCAGTTCTTC
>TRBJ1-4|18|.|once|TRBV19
CASSIGPLRAATNEKLFF
TGTGCCAGTAGTATAGGACCCTTGAGGGCCGCAACTAATGAAAAACTGTTTTTT
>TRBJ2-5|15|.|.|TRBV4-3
CASSQGTVTQETQYF
TGCGCCAGCAGCCAAGGGACAGTAACCCAAGAGACCCAGTACTTC
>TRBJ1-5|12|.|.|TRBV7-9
CASSRSNQPQHF
TGTGCCAGCAGCCGTAGCAATCAGCCCCAGCATTTT
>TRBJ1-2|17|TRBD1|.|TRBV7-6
CASSSHRGPSRKYGYTF
TGTGCCAGCAGCTCACACAGGGGGCCCTCTCGCAAATATGGCTACACCTTC
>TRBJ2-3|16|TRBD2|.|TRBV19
CASSIGSGGSTDTQYF
TGTGCCAGTAGTATAGGCTCTGGCGGGAGTACAGATACGCAGTATTTT
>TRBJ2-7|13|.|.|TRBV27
CASSPRGALEQYF
TGTGCCAGCAGTCCCAGGGGGGCGCTTGAGCAGTACTTC
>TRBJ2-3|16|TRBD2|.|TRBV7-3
CASSLTSGGAADTQYF
TGTGCCAGCAGCTTAACAAGCGGGGGGGCCGCAGATACGCAGTATTTT
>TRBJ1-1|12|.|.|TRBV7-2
CASSLRGTEAFF
TGTGCCAGCAGCTTAAGGGGTACTGAAGCTTTCTTT
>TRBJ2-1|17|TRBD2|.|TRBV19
CASSKTSGGTSRHEQFF
TGTGCCAGTAGCAAGACTAGCGGGGGTACCTCGCGCCATGAGCAGTTCTTC
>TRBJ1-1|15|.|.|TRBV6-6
CASSSTVGLGTEAFF
TGTGCCAGCAGCTCGACTGTGGGGCTAGGGACTGAAGCTTTCTTT
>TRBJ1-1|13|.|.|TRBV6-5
CASKIRVNTEAFF
TGTGCCAGCAAGATCCGGGTGAACACTGAAGCTTTCTTT
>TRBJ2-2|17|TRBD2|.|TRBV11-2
CASSLGSGGVNTGELFF
TGTGCCAGCAGCCTAGGTAGCGGGGGGGTGAACACCGGGGAGCTGTTTTTT
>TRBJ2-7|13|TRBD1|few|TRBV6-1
CASGDRANYEQYF
TGTGCCAGCGGGGACAGGGCGAACTACGAGCAGTACTTC
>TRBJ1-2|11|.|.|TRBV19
CASSFQSGYTF
TGTGCCAGTAGTTTCCAGTCGGGCTACACCTTC
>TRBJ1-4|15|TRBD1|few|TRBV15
CATSRETGGYEKLFF
TGTGCCACCAGCAGGGAGACAGGGGGCTACGAAAAACTGTTTTTT
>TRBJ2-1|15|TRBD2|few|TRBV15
CATSPSAGEYNEQFF
TGTGCCACCAGCCCCTCAGCGGGGGAATACAATGAGCAGTTCTTC
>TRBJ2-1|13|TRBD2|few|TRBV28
CASKGFSGKSPFF
TGTGCCAGCAAGGGATTTAGCGGGAAATCACCCTTCTTC
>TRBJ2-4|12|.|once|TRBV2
CASSLRGDIQYF
TGTGCCAGCAGCCTCAGGGGGGACATTCAGTACTTC
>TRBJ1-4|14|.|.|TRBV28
CASSPPNTNEKLFF
TGTGCCAGCAGTCCCCCGAATACAAATGAAAAACTGTTTTTT
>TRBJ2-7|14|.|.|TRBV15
CATTEGLGFYEQYF
TGTGCCACCACTGAGGGTTTGGGTTTCTACGAGCAGTACTTC
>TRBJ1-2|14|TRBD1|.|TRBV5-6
CASSSLGQLYGYTF
TGTGCCAGCAGCTCATTGGGACAGCTCTATGGCTACACCTTC
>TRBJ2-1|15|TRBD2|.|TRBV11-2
CASSPRLAGGNEQFF
TGTGCCAGCAGCCCCAGACTAGCGGGAGGAAATGAGCAGTTCTTC
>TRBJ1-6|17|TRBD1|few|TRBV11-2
CASSLDRLGQFRSPLHF
TGTGCCAGCAGCTTAGATCGGTTGGGACAGTTCCGTTCACCCCTCCACTTT
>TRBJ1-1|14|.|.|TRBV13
CASSLGKGGTEAFF
TGTGCCAGCAGCTTGGGGAAGGGAGGGACTGAAGCTTTCTTT
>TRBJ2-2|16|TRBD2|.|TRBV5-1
CASSSQSGGNTGELFF
TGCGCCAGCAGCTCCCAATCGGGGGGGAACACCGGGGAGCTGTTTTTT
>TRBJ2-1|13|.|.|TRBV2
CASSIDRDNEQFF
TGTGCCAGCAGTATAGACAGAGACAATGAGCAGTTCTTC
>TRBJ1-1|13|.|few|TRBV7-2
CASSLYVGQEAFF
TGTGCCAGCAGCTTATATGTGGGGCAAGAAGCTTTCTTT
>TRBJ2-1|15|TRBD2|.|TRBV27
CASSLSPAGGFEQFF
TGTGCCAGCAGTTTATCGCCTGCGGGGGGGTTTGAGCAGTTCTTC
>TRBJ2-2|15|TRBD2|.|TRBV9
CASSARGGSTGELFF
TGTGCCAGCAGCGCGCGGGGGGGGAGCACCGGGGAGCTGTTTTTT
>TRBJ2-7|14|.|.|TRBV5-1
CASSLVAAGNEQYF
TGCGCCAGCAGCTTGGTGGCCGCGGGAAACGAGCAGTACTTC
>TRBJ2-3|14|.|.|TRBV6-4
CASRTSSSTDTQYF
TGTGCCAGCAGGACATCCTCTAGCACAGATACGCAGTATTTT
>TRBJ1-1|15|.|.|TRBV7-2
CASSLMGSMNTEAFF
TGTGCCAGCAGCTTAATGGGGAGCATGAACACTGAAGCTTTCTTT
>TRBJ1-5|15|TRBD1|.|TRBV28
CASSFGTGGNQPQHF
TGTGCCAGCAGTTTCGGGACAGGGGGCAATCAGCCCCAGCATTTT
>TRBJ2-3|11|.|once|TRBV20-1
CSAGQTDTQYF
TGCAGTGCTGGGCAAACAGATACGCAGTATTTT
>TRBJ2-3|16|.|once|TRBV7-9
CASSLASGGETDTQYF
TGTGCCAGCAGCTTAGCCTCGGGGGGCGAGACAGATACGCAGTATTTT
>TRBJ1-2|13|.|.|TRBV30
CAWSVTGSYGYTF
TGTGCCTGGAGTGTTACAGGGAGCTATGGCTACACCTTC
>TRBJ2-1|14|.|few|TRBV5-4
CASSVPGQRDEQFF
TGTGCCAGCAGCGTCCCGGGACAAAGGGATGAGCAGTTCTTC
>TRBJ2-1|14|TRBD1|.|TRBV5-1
CASSSVQGYNEQFF
TGCGCCAGCAGCTCGGTACAGGGGTACAATGAGCAGTTCTTC
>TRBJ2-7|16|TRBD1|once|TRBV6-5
CASSYSIGQGASEQYF
TGTGCCAGCAGTTACTCTATCGGACAGGGGGCTTCCGAGCAGTACTTC
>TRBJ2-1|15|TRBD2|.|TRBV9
CASSAQRGGYNEQFF
TGTGCCAGCAGCGCTCAGCGGGGGGGGTACAATGAGCAGTTCTTC